The entry that follows covers one TCR beta chain sequence. Its antigen is as yet unknown. This record comes from a study of CD8 T cells in ankylosing spondylitis. Germline assignment: CDR1 SGHAT and CDR2 FQDESV (reference sequence). This CDR3 is 13 amino acids long. J gave up 6 bases and V 7 bases, and 6 bases lay outside the gene matches. General study results and limits: In ankylosing spondylitis blood, a motif of seven or eight highly homologous TCR beta variants appeared characteristic.

Using its own MiXCR run on the 5' RACE reads, TCRdb lists one record per CDR3 protein. Of 450,000 or so distinct CDR3 sequences listed, 25% to 30% are singletons. Sequencing used blood, either unsorted or a sorted T cell fraction (not recorded which). This chain connects TRBV11-1 to TRBJ2-3; 8 bases match TRBD2. This TCR was sampled from a male donor with ankylosing spondylitis. CDR3 nucleotides: TGTGCCAGCACACGGGAGGGCCCCGATACGCAGTATTTT. This sequence encodes CASTREGPDTQYF.